A single sample is the source of the 14 T cell receptor beta chains below, sequenced in a study of blood T cell repertoires in COVID-19. Sequencing was performed with immunoSEQ multiplex PCR; in TCRdb, only in-frame clones are kept and a portion is missing. The profile shows roughly 48,000 clones, approximately 95% of them singletons. Sequencing was done on a sample of peripheral blood. Receptors originate from a man in his 60s with COVID-19, enrolled during active disease.

The chain uses TRBV11-2 and TRBJ1-2; D unresolved. Looked up from germline, CDR1 is SGHAT and CDR2 is FQNNGV. This CDR3 is 12 amino acids long. Trimming shortened V by 2 bases and J by 4 bases, and 5 bases separated the two germline ends. CDR3 sequence (DNA): TGTGCCAGCAGCTTACGCAGCTATGGCTACACCTTC. Its protein product is CASSLRSYGYTF.

V usage is TRBV9 and J usage is TRBJ2-6, with D possibly being TRBD2 (5 bases). This CDR3 region has 16 residues. The germline V gene has CDR1 SGDLS and CDR2 YYNGEE. Trimming took off 2 bases at V and 0 bases at J, with 9 bases between the two ends. The CDR3 reads CASSVPRGSGANVLTF. CDR3 sequence (DNA): TGTGCCAGCAGCGTTCCCCGGGGCTCTGGGGCCAACGTCCTGACTTTC.

V gene TRBV11-1 combines with J gene TRBJ2-7; TRBD1 aligns across 8 bases. V shed 5 bases and J 0 bases; nucleotides not matched to a gene: 9. The CDR3 runs 16 residues. Germline-derived CDR1 and CDR2 are SGHAT and FQDESV (reference sequence). DNA of the CDR3: TGTGCCAGCAGCCACGAGGGGGACAGGCCCTCCTACGAGCAGTACTTC. It codes for CASSHEGDRPSYEQYF.

J is TRBJ1-5 and V is TRBV28, with D unresolved. CDR3 length: 12 residues. The germline V and J ends were trimmed by 5 bases and 4 bases, with 6 bases remaining between them. CDR1 and CDR2 (germline): MDHEN, SYDVKM. The CDR3 sequence is CASSTTNQPQHF. For the CDR3, the DNA is TGTGCCAGCAGTACCACTAATCAGCCCCAGCATTTT.

V and J are TRBV2 and TRBJ2-3, with a weak D call TRBD2 (6 bases). CDR1 is SNHLY and CDR2 is FYNNEI in the germline V gene. This CDR3 contains 14 residues. Trimming stripped 8 bases from V and 4 bases from J, with 16 bases between. The CDR3 nucleotides are TGTGCCAGCGCCGGTATGGGGGAGGCAGATACGCAGTATTTT. This codes for CASAGMGEADTQYF.

The chain combines TRBV11-3 with TRBJ1-4, with 7 positions matching TRBD1. Germline CDR1 reads SGHNT; CDR2 reads YENEEA. The length of the CDR3 is 15 residues. V lost 5 bases, J lost 3 bases, and 6 bases stayed unmatched. CDR3 amino acids: CASSRPGQSNEKLFF. The CDR3 nucleotides are TGTGCCAGCAGCAGACCGGGACAGTCTAATGAAAAACTGTTTTTT.

This chain's CDR3 is CASSRGQGARSEQFF. CDR3 in DNA: TGCGCCAGCAGCCGCGGACAGGGGGCGCGTTCTGAGCAGTTCTTC. The chain employs TRBV4-1 and TRBJ2-1; 11 nucleotides match TRBD1. This CDR3 region has 15 residues. The germline V gene encodes CDR1 MGHRA and CDR2 YSYEKL. The V and J ends lost 4 bases and 9 bases, in that order; junction bases with no gene match: 8.

The chain uses TRBV19 and TRBJ1-5; TRBD1 agrees at 8 bases. Germline assignment: CDR1 LNHDA and CDR2 SQIVND (reference sequence). The CDR3 consists of 14 residues. With V trimmed by 7 bases and J by 5 bases, 7 bases remained unmatched. CDR3 DNA: TGTGCCAGTAACCCGGGACAGGACGATCAGCCCCAGCATTTT. Encoded protein: CASNPGQDDQPQHF.

This chain connects TRBV11-2 to TRBJ2-1; maybe TRBD1 (6 bases). The CDR3 totals 14 residues. CDR1 and CDR2 from the germline V gene are SGHAT and FQNNGV. Trimming removed 4 bases at V and 3 bases at J, with 10 bases between. CDR3 sequence: CASSWDNGYNEQFF. CDR3 sequence (DNA): TGTGCCAGCAGCTGGGACAACGGCTACAATGAGCAGTTCTTC.

The J gene is TRBJ2-5, the V gene TRBV12-3 or TRBV12-4, with D hard to call. The CDR3 spans 12 residues. The V end was cut by 3 bases, the J end by 4 bases, with 6 bases between. The CDR3 reads CASSLSRETQYF. Here the CDR3 DNA reads TGTGCCAGCAGTTTGAGCCGAGAGACCCAGTACTTC.

This clone was detected a few times. The V gene is TRBV4-1, the J gene TRBJ2-2; a possible D gene is TRBD2 (5 bases). From germline, CDR1 is MGHRA and CDR2 YSYEKL. The V end lost 1 base, the J end lost 0 bases, and 9 bases lay between the germline ends. This CDR3 comprises 16 residues. The CDR3 DNA sequence: TGCGCCAGCAGCCAAGTTAGCGCCTCGAACACCGGGGAGCTGTTTTTT. This codes for CASSQVSASNTGELFF.

The chain employs TRBV28 and TRBJ1-3; the D is unclear. This CDR3 region has 15 residues. Trimming cost V 6 bases and J 0 bases, with 12 bases left between them. Germline V gene lookup returns CDR1 MDHEN and CDR2 SYDVKM. CDR3 in amino acids: CASRAPRGSGNTIYF. CDR3 nucleotide sequence: TGTGCCAGCAGAGCGCCGCGGGGCTCTGGAAACACCATATATTTT.

The V and J genes are TRBV6-6 and TRBJ1-5, with 12 bases that match TRBD1. This CDR3 spans 16 amino acids. Germline V gene sequence: CDR1 MNHNY, CDR2 SVGAGI (reference sequence). The trim removed 6 bases at V and 6 bases at J, leaving 9 bases unmatched. The CDR3 region is CASRPRDRGRGQPQHF. DNA of the CDR3: TGTGCCAGCAGACCCCGGGACAGGGGGCGCGGTCAGCCCCAGCATTTT.

V is TRBV18 and J is TRBJ2-7; possibly TRBD2 for D (5 bases). In germline, CDR1 is KGHSH, CDR2 LQKENI. Trimming shortened V by 3 bases and J by 2 bases, and 11 bases separated the two germline ends. The CDR3 covers 14 residues. The CDR3 DNA reads as TGTGCCAGCTCACCTTCCGCGGGCGCCTACGAGCAGTACTTC. Its translation is CASSPSAGAYEQYF.